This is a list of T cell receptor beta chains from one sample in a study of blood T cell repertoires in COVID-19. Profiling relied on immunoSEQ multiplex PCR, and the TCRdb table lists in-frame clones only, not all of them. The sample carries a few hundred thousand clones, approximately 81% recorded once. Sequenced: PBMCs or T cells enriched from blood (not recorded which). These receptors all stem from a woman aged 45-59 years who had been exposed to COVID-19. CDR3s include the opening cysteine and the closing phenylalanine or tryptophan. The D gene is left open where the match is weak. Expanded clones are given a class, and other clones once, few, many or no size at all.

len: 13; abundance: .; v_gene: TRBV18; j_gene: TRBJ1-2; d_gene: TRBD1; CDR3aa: CASSADRENGYTF; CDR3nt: TGTGCCAGCTCAGCCGACAGGGAAAATGGCTACACCTTC
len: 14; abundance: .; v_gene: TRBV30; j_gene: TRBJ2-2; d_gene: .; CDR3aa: CAWTEVYGTGELFF; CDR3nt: TGTGCCTGGACAGAGGTCTATGGTACCGGGGAGCTGTTTTTT
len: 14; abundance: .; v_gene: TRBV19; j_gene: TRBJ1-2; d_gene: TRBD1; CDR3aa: CASSDPGQAYGYTF; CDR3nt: TGTGCCAGTAGTGATCCGGGACAGGCCTATGGCTACACCTTC
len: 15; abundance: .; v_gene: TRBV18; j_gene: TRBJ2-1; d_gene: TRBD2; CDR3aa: CASSPGSGGNNEQFF; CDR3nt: TGTGCCAGCTCACCAGGAAGCGGGGGGAACAATGAGCAGTTCTTC
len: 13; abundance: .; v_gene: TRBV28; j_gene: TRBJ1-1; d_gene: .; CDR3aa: CASSTTENTEAFF; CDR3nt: TGTGCCAGCAGTACGACAGAGAACACTGAAGCTTTCTTT
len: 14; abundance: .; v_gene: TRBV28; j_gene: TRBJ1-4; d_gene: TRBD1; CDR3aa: CASSRGQFNEKLFF; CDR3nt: TGTGCCAGCAGTCGGGGACAGTTTAATGAAAAACTGTTTTTT
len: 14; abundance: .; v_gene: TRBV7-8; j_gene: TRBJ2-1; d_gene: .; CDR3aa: CASSLGGSRNEQFF; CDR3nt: TGTGCCAGCAGCTTAGGAGGTTCACGCAATGAGCAGTTCTTC
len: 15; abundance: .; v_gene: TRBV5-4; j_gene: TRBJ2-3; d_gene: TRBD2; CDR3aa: CASSHSGGALDTQYF; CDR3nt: TGTGCCAGCTCCCATAGCGGGGGGGCTCTAGATACGCAGTATTTT
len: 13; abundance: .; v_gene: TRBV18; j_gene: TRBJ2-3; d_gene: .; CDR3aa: CASSPLGGDTQYF; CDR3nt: TGTGCCAGCTCACCCTTGGGGGGAGATACGCAGTATTTT
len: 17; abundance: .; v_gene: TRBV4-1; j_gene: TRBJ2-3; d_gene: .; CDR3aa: CASSQLGRGAGGDTQYF; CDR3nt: TGCGCCAGCAGCCAACTCGGACGGGGGGCGGGTGGAGATACGCAGTATTTT
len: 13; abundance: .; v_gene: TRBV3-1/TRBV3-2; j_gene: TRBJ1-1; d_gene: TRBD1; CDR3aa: CASSQGDRSEAFF; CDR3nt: TGTGCCAGCAGCCAAGGGGACAGGAGTGAAGCTTTCTTT
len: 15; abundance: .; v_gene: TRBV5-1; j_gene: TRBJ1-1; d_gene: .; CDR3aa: CASSLGGTFYTEAFF; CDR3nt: TGCGCCAGCAGTTTGGGAGGCACTTTTTACACTGAAGCTTTCTTT
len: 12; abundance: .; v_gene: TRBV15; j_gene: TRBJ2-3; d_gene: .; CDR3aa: CATSSLTDTQYF; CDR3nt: TGTGCCACCAGCAGCTTGACAGATACGCAGTATTTT
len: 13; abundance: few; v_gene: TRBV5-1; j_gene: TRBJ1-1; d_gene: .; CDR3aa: CASSLTGNTEAFF; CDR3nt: TGCGCCAGCAGCTTGACAGGGAACACTGAAGCTTTCTTT
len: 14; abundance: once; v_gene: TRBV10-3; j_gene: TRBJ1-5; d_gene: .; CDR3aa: CAISERGAQQPQHF; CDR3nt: TGTGCCATCAGTGAGCGGGGGGCACAGCAGCCCCAGCATTTT
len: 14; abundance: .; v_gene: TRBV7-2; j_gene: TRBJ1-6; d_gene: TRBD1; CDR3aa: CASSPGQGNSPLHF; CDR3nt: TGTGCCAGCAGCCCGGGACAGGGGAATTCACCCCTCCACTTT
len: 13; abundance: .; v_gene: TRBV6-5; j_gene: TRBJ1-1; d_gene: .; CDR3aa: CASRRPLLGEAFF; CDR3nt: TGTGCCAGCAGGAGGCCTCTGTTAGGTGAAGCTTTCTTT
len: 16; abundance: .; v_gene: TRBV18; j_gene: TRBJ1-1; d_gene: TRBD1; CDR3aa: CASSPPGGRTNTEAFF; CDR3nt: TGTGCCAGCTCACCCCCAGGGGGCCGGACGAACACTGAAGCTTTCTTT
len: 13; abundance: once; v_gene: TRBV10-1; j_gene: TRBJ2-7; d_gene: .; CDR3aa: CASSELTATGQYF; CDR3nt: TGCGCCAGCAGTGAGTTGACAGCTACGGGGCAGTACTTC
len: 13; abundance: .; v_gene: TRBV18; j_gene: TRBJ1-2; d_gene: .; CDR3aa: CASSPERGHGYTF; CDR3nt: TGTGCCAGCTCACCCGAGCGGGGTCATGGCTACACCTTC
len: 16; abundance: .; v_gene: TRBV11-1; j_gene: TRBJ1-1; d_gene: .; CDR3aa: CASSRRRSGRNTEAFF; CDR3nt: TGTGCCAGCAGCCGGCGTAGGTCAGGAAGAAACACTGAAGCTTTCTTT
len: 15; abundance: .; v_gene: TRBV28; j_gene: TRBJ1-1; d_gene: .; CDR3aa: CASSFSGLWNTEAFF; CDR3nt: TGTGCCAGCAGTTTTTCGGGACTTTGGAACACTGAAGCTTTCTTT